The next 17 T cell receptor beta chains were all read from a single sample in a study of cytomegalovirus exposure and HLA in healthy donors. The PCR ran on 60 Vbeta and 13 Jbeta primers. Profiling relied on immunoSEQ multiplex PCR, and the TCRdb table lists in-frame clones only, not all of them. The sample table includes 200,000 to 250,000 clones. The sequencing input was PBMCs. Receptor source: a woman aged 25 to 39 in good health and CMV-seropositive.

The chain carries TRBV7-2 and TRBJ2-7; 12 nucleotides line up with TRBD2. V shed 3 bases and J 3 bases; nucleotides not matched to a gene: 12. Germline values: CDR1 SGHTA, CDR2 FQGNSA. The CDR3 consists of 18 residues. CDR3 sequence reads: CASSFLLAGGLSFYEQYF. The CDR3 DNA follows: TGTGCCAGCAGCTTCCTCCTAGCGGGAGGGCTCAGCTTCTACGAGCAGTACTTC.

The CDR3 bases are TGTGCCAGCAGTGAAGGAGGGACTAGCTTCAGGACGCAGTATTTT. It codes for CASSEGGTSFRTQYF. This chain joins TRBV2 and TRBJ2-3; 9 bases align to TRBD2. Germline CDR1 is SNHLY and CDR2 is FYNNEI. The V and J ends lost 1 base and 9 bases, in that order; junction bases with no gene match: 8. This CDR3 contains 15 residues.

Notes on this clone: The same CDR3 also results from other DNA sequences found in this sample. This chain links TRBV5-1 with TRBJ2-2; 8 nucleotides match TRBD2. Germline loops: CDR1 SGHRS, CDR2 YFSETQ. Trimming at V came to 0 bases and at J to 1 base, leaving 2 bases not matched to a gene. There are 16 residues in the CDR3. The CDR3 here is CASSLGLAGNTGELFF. The CDR3 DNA reads TGCGCCAGCAGCTTGGGGCTAGCGGGGAACACCGGGGAGCTGTTTTTT. Combining the CDR3 with reference TRBV5-1 and TRBJ2-2 gives the whole variable domain KAGVTQTPRYLIKTRGQQVTLSCSPISGHRSVSWYQQTPGQGLQFLFEYFSETQRNKGNFPGRFSGRQFSNSRSEMNVSTLELGDSALYLCASSLGLAGNTGELFFGEGSRLTVL.

The gene calls are TRBV11-2 and TRBJ2-1; weak D call: TRBD2 (7 bases). The V end was cut by 3 bases, the J end by 7 bases, with 13 bases between. The CDR3 spans 14 residues. CDR1 and CDR2 (germline): SGHAT, FQNNGV. In nucleotides, the CDR3 is TGTGCCAGCAGCTTTGCAGGGGAGGGGAATGAGCAGTTCTTC. Translated, it gives CASSFAGEGNEQFF.

The DNA of the CDR3 is TGTGCCAGCAGCTCAAGAGGCAGGGCGGCTAATGAAAAACTGTTTTTT. Translating it yields CASSSRGRAANEKLFF. The chain uses TRBV9 and TRBJ1-4; D possibly corresponds to TRBD1 (5 bases). Germline CDR1 is SGDLS and CDR2 is YYNGEE. V was shortened by 4 bases and J by 3 bases, with 16 bases between the two germline ends. The CDR3 is 16 amino acids.

The rearrangement joins TRBV19 to TRBJ1-2; the match to TRBD1 covers 9 bases. Trimming took 4 bases from V and 2 from J; bases not matched to a gene: 5. The CDR3 is made up of 15 amino acids. Germline CDR1 LNHDA, CDR2 SQIVND (reference sequence). The CDR3 reads CASSTPGQGNYGYTF. The CDR3 DNA is TGTGCCAGTAGTACCCCGGGACAGGGAAACTATGGCTACACCTTC.

This chain joins TRBV5-1 and TRBJ1-4; 8 positions agree with TRBD1. The V segment lost 2 bases and the J segment 6 bases; nucleotides outside the gene matches: 3. The germline CDR1 and CDR2 sequences are SGHRS and YFSETQ. The CDR3 is 14 residues long. The CDR3 nucleotides read TGCGCCAGCAGCTTACAGGGGGTTGATGAAAAACTGTTTTTT. Its protein is CASSLQGVDEKLFF.

The chain recombines TRBV19 with TRBJ2-1, with TRBD2 matching over 9 bases. Germline-derived CDR1 and CDR2 are LNHDA and SQIVND (reference sequence). The CDR3 covers 15 residues. Trimming removed 6 bases from V and 10 bases from J; junction bases left unmatched: 13. As DNA, the CDR3 is TGTGCCAGTAGGATCGTGTTGGGACTAGCTAGCGAGCAGTTCTTC. Amino acid sequence: CASRIVLGLASEQFF.

The V call is TRBV2, the J call TRBJ2-7, with D uncertain. Germline V lookup: CDR1 SNHLY, CDR2 FYNNEI. Trimming cost V 2 bases and J 1 base, with 6 bases left between them. The CDR3 runs 13 residues. CDR3 amino acids: CASSERGSYEQYF. The CDR3 DNA follows: TGTGCCAGCAGTGAACGAGGATCCTACGAGCAGTACTTC.

The chain uses TRBV29-1 and TRBJ2-1; 10 bases agree with TRBD2. CDR1 is SQVTM, CDR2 ANQGSEA, per germline. V lost 8 bases to trimming and J lost 1 base; unmatched junction nucleotides: 2. The CDR3 covers 13 residues. The CDR3: CSLSGGSYNEQFF. Written as DNA, the CDR3 is TGCAGCCTTAGCGGGGGGTCCTACAATGAGCAGTTCTTC.

As regards this clone: Within the sample, other DNA sequences also encode this same CDR3. The CDR3 reads CASSLVRETQYF. CDR3 bases: TGTGCCAGCAGCTTAGTGAGGGAGACCCAGTACTTC. The chain recombines TRBV7-2 with TRBJ2-5; D not certain. The germline V gene has CDR1 SGHTA and CDR2 FQGNSA. V lost 1 base, J lost 5 bases, and 5 bases lay in between. The CDR3 is made up of 12 amino acids. The full variable domain, rest sourced from reference TRBV7-2 and TRBJ2-5, is GAGVSQSPSNKVTEKGKDVELRCDPISGHTALYWYRQSLGQGLEFLIYFQGNSAPDKSGLPSDRFSAERTGGSVSTLTIQRTQQEDSAVYLCASSLVRETQYFGPGTRLLVL.

The chain combines TRBV7-8 with TRBJ2-1, with a possible D match to TRBD2 (6 bases). Germline V gene lookup returns CDR1 SGHVS and CDR2 FQNEAQ. The CDR3 loop spans 16 amino acids. Trimming removed 2 bases from V and 3 bases from J, with 14 bases in between. The CDR3 protein is CASSLNRDSLYNEQFF. For the CDR3, the DNA is TGTGCCAGCAGCTTAAACCGGGACTCCCTCTACAATGAGCAGTTCTTC.

The chain carries TRBV30 and TRBJ2-5, with 9 bases identical to TRBD2. The CDR3 sequence is 13 residues long. Germline lookup yields CDR1 GTSNPN and CDR2 SVGIG (reference sequence). V lost 5 bases to trimming and J lost 2 bases; unmatched junction nucleotides: 3. The CDR3 DNA is TGTGCCTGGGCTAGCGGGATACAAGAGACCCAGTACTTC. It is translated as CAWASGIQETQYF.

The chain carries TRBV4-3 and TRBJ2-3, with D unclear. This CDR3 region has 13 residues. Deletions cut 0 bases from V and 2 bases from J, with 3 bases between. The germline V gene encodes CDR1 LGHNA and CDR2 YSLEER. The CDR3 bases are TGCGCCAGCAGCCAAGACTTCACAGATACGCAGTATTTT. Translating gives CASSQDFTDTQYF.

This chain joins TRBV9 and TRBJ1-4, with no clear D. Germline V CDR1 and CDR2: SGDLS, YYNGEE. V lost 0 bases, J lost 8 bases, and 8 bases lay in between. The CDR3 has 13 amino acids. The CDR3 sequence is CASSVDTGEKLFF. The DNA of the CDR3 is TGTGCCAGCAGCGTAGACACGGGAGAAAAACTGTTTTTT.

J is TRBJ1-1 and V is TRBV2, with D possibly matching TRBD1 (5 bases). The CDR3 extends over 15 amino acids. V was cut by 7 bases and J by 5 bases, with 20 bases left in between. Germline assignment: CDR1 SNHLY and CDR2 FYNNEI. The CDR3 loop is CASNKRAAGETEAFF. In nucleotides, the CDR3 is TGTGCCAGCAACAAAAGGGCGGCGGGGGAGACTGAAGCTTTCTTT.

This chain's CDR3 is CASSYYVLGDTDTQYF. The CDR3 DNA follows: TGTGCCAGCAGCTACTATGTCCTCGGAGACACAGATACGCAGTATTTT. J is TRBJ2-3 and V is TRBV5-6; D unclear. The germline V gene has CDR1 SGHDT and CDR2 YYEEEE. The CDR3 contains 16 residues. Trimming stripped 3 bases from V and 2 bases from J, with 16 bases between.